The entry that follows covers one TCR beta chain sequence. Both 60 Vbeta primers and 13 Jbeta primers went into the PCR. Clones were sequenced by immunoSEQ multiplex PCR, and TCRdb holds only the in-frame ones, with some missing. Of fewer than 90,000 clones in the sample, 77% were seen once. These data are taken from a study of cytomegalovirus exposure and HLA in healthy donors. The CDR3 has 12 residues. The germline CDR1 and CDR2 sequences are MDHEN and SYDVKM. The junction had 2 bases not matched to a gene; V was cut back by 7 bases and J by 8 bases. This clonotype originated in a man aged 25-40 years in good health and CMV-seronegative. V gene TRBV28 combines with J gene TRBJ2-1; 10 bases agree with TRBD1. The sample was PBMCs. CDR3 amino acids: CASTGQGDEQFF. In nucleotides, the CDR3 is TGTGCCAGCACCGGACAGGGGGATGAGCAGTTCTTC.